The 21 T cell receptor beta chains listed next were all sequenced from one sample in a study of blood T cell repertoires in COVID-19. The data were produced by immunoSEQ multiplex PCR, yet TCRdb's version contains in-frame clones alone and is incomplete. The data show about 200,000 clones, 88% seen once. Specimen: peripheral blood. The receptors were sampled from a man aged 18 to 29 with active or convalescent COVID-19.

V is TRBV7-8 and J is TRBJ1-5, with TRBD1 matching 9 bases. V lost 5 bases and J lost 2; bases outside the gene matches: 7. CDR1 and CDR2 from the germline V gene are SGHVS and FQNEAQ. This CDR3 has 16 amino acids. The CDR3 DNA reads TGTGCCAGCAGCCCCAGGGACAGGGAGGGCAATCAGCCCCAGCATTTT. It yields the protein CASSPRDREGNQPQHF.

This chain uses TRBV6-2 or TRBV6-3 with TRBJ2-1, with D possibly matching TRBD2 (5 bases). The CDR3 has 13 amino acids. Trimming pared 6 bases from V and 7 bases from J, leaving 13 bases between. CDR1 MNHEY and CDR2 SVGEGT come from the germline V gene. The CDR3: CASSPDRRNEQFF. In DNA form, the CDR3 reads TGTGCCAGCAGCCCCGACCGGAGGAATGAGCAGTTCTTC.

This rearrangement joins TRBV11-2 to TRBJ1-6, with D perhaps matching TRBD1 (5 bases). V lost 6 bases and J lost 6, with 12 bases in between. The CDR3 runs to 14 residues. Per germline, CDR1 SGHAT and CDR2 FQNNGV. CDR3 amino acids: CASSIRQSNSPLHF. CDR3 nucleotide sequence: TGTGCCAGCAGTATTAGACAGTCTAATTCACCCCTCCACTTT.

The rearrangement links TRBV5-5 to TRBJ2-3; 8 bases are a match to TRBD2. CDR1 and CDR2 (germline): SGHKS, YYEKEE (reference sequence). Losses at the gene ends were 4 bases for V and 2 bases for J; bases not matched to a gene: 12. The length of the CDR3 is 17 residues. The CDR3 nucleotides are TGTGCCAGCAGCCAGCCCGCGGGGGGAGCGGACACAGATACGCAGTATTTT. As protein: CASSQPAGGADTDTQYF. Full variable domain (rest looked up from reference TRBV5-5 and TRBJ2-3): DAGVTQSPTHLIKTRGQQVTLRCSPISGHKSVSWYQQVLGQGPQFIFQYYEKEERGRGNFPDRFSARQFPNYSSELNVNALLLGDSALYLCASSQPAGGADTDTQYFGPGTRLTVL.

This clone has only one observation. V is TRBV4-1 and J is TRBJ2-3; the match to TRBD2 covers 7 bases. CDR1 and CDR2 from the germline V gene are MGHRA and YSYEKL. The CDR3 loop spans 15 amino acids. V dropped 1 base and J dropped 3; count of bases not matched to a gene: 4. The CDR3 DNA follows: TGCGCCAGCAGCCAAGTTGGAGCGGGGACAGATACGCAGTATTTT. It is translated as CASSQVGAGTDTQYF.

This clone was seen just once. This chain connects TRBV3-1 (or the pseudogene TRBV3-2) to TRBJ2-5; D is ambiguous. V lost 0 bases and J 6 bases, leaving 8 bases between the germline ends. Germline values: CDR1 LGHDT, CDR2 YNNKEL (reference sequence). CDR3 length: 13 amino acids. CDR3 sequence: CASSQEAYKTQYF. CDR3 nucleotide sequence: TGTGCCAGCAGCCAAGAAGCTTATAAGACCCAGTACTTC.

The rearrangement uses TRBV6-5 and TRBJ1-5; a weak D match, TRBD1 (5 bases). The CDR3 totals 13 residues. Trimming cost V 6 bases and J 3 bases, with 9 bases left between them. Germline V gene data show CDR1 as MNHEY and CDR2 as SVGAGI. The CDR3 sequence: CASRGGNNQPQHF. In nucleotides, the CDR3 is TGTGCCAGCAGGGGGGGAAACAATCAGCCCCAGCATTTT.

This chain connects TRBV4-1 to TRBJ2-5; a weak D match, TRBD2 (5 bases). This CDR3 region has 16 residues. V was shortened by 3 bases and J by 0 bases, with 14 bases between the two germline ends. Germline V gives CDR1 MGHRA, CDR2 YSYEKL. The DNA for the CDR3 is TGCGCCAGCAGCCAGGCAGGACTCCCCAACCAAGAGACCCAGTACTTC. Translation: CASSQAGLPNQETQYF.

The chain combines TRBV10-3 with TRBJ2-6; tentative D call: TRBD1 (6 bases). Germline assignment: CDR1 ENHRY and CDR2 SYGVKD. The CDR3 runs to 17 residues. Trimming removed 10 bases from V and 1 base from J, with 20 bases in between. The CDR3 is CATRANRVLSGANVLTF. The CDR3 DNA reads as TGTGCCACCCGGGCAAACAGGGTTCTATCTGGGGCCAACGTCCTGACTTTC.

This clone came up once. The genes are TRBV3-1 (or the pseudogene TRBV3-2) and TRBJ2-2; D is undetermined. The V end lost 5 bases, the J end lost 5 bases, and 9 bases lay between the germline ends. The CDR3 totals 13 residues. Germline V gene data show CDR1 as LGHDT and CDR2 as YNNKEL (reference sequence). The CDR3 sequence is CASSASGTGELFF. In nucleotides, the CDR3 is TGTGCCAGCAGCGCATCCGGGACCGGGGAGCTGTTTTTT.

This clone has just one count. This rearrangement joins TRBV10-3 to TRBJ1-4, with D hard to call. Trimming left V 3 bases short and J 8 bases short, with 10 bases between. The CDR3 covers 13 residues. The germline gives CDR1 ENHRY, CDR2 SYGVKD. CDR3 sequence (DNA): TGTGCCATCAGTGACCGGGTGTTCGAAAAACTGTTTTTT. Translating it yields CAISDRVFEKLFF.

The chain uses TRBV5-1 and TRBJ2-2; unclear D gene. The CDR3 totals 15 residues. Looked up from germline, CDR1 is SGHRS and CDR2 is YFSETQ. Deletions cut 4 bases from V and 2 bases from J, with 12 bases between. CDR3: CASSGANVNTGELFF. CDR3 bases: TGCGCCAGCAGCGGTGCGAACGTTAACACCGGGGAGCTGTTTTTT.

This clone was seen just once. The J gene is TRBJ1-1, the V gene TRBV13; tentatively, D is TRBD1 (5 bases). Germline CDR1 PRHDT, CDR2 FYEKMQ (reference sequence). The CDR3 contains 14 residues. The germline V and J ends were trimmed by 5 bases and 6 bases, with 16 bases remaining between them. The CDR3 is CASSPMRGAPEAFF. For the CDR3, the DNA is TGTGCCAGCAGCCCCATGCGCGGGGCACCTGAAGCTTTCTTT.

The chain is built from TRBV30 and TRBJ1-1; maybe TRBD1 (6 bases). The CDR3 consists of 12 residues. Germline values: CDR1 GTSNPN, CDR2 SVGIG (reference sequence). V gave up 7 bases and J gave up 8 bases, with 17 bases separating them. In DNA, the CDR3 is TGTGCCTCCACATCCGCGGGGGCGGAAGCTTTCTTT. This gives the protein CASTSAGAEAFF.

V and J are TRBV2 and TRBJ1-1; D call uncertain. CDR1 SNHLY and CDR2 FYNNEI come from the germline V gene. The CDR3 is 11 amino acids. V dropped 7 bases and J dropped 3 bases, with 6 bases sitting between them. CDR3 in DNA: TGTGCCAGCATAGAATACACTGAAGCTTTCTTT. This sequence encodes CASIEYTEAFF. The variable domain in full, completed from reference TRBV2 and TRBJ1-1, reads EPEVTQTPSHQVTQMGQEVILRCVPISNHLYFYWYRQILGQKVEFLVSFYNNEISEKSEIFDDQFSVERPDGSNFTLKIRSTKLEDSAMYFCASIEYTEAFFGQGTRLTVV.

The gene calls are TRBV19 and TRBJ1-5; TRBD1 matches 10 bases. V trimming: 4 bases; J trimming: 0 bases; junction bases outside the gene matches: 9. In germline, CDR1 is LNHDA, CDR2 SQIVND (reference sequence). The CDR3 is 18 amino acids. The CDR3 bases are TGTGCCAGTAGTACCGGGACAGGGGTAATGTATAGCAATCAGCCCCAGCATTTT. This translates into CASSTGTGVMYSNQPQHF.

The gene calls are TRBV3-1 (or the pseudogene TRBV3-2) and TRBJ1-5; D ambiguous. There are 12 residues in the CDR3. Trimming removed 1 base from V and 9 bases from J, with 7 bases in between. The V gene's germline CDR1 is LGHDT and CDR2 YNNKEL (reference sequence). The CDR3: CASSQVDGPQHF. As DNA, the CDR3 is TGTGCCAGCAGCCAAGTAGATGGGCCCCAGCATTTT.

This sequence joins TRBV7-2 and TRBJ1-2, with D uncertain. Germline V gene data show CDR1 as SGHTA and CDR2 as FQGNSA. The CDR3 totals 13 residues. V lost 1 base and J lost 4, with 7 bases in between. This CDR3 is CASSLEASYGYTF. For the CDR3, the DNA is TGTGCCAGCAGCTTAGAGGCTAGCTATGGCTACACCTTC.

V usage is TRBV6-6 and J usage is TRBJ1-5, with 10 bases matching TRBD1. The CDR3 loop spans 16 amino acids. The J segment lost 6 bases and the V segment lost 2 bases, leaving 7 bases of the junction unmatched. Germline V gene lookup returns CDR1 MNHNY and CDR2 SVGAGI (reference sequence). CDR3 coding DNA: TGTGCCAGCAGTTACCTGACAGGGGGCGCAGGTCAGCCCCAGCATTTT. Translation gives CASSYLTGGAGQPQHF.

Written as DNA, the CDR3 is TGTGCCAGCAGTTACCGGGAAAACACTGAAGCTTTCTTT. This gives the protein CASSYRENTEAFF. This chain joins TRBV27 and TRBJ1-1, with unresolved D. The CDR3 contains 13 residues. Germline CDR1 is MNHEY and CDR2 is SMNVEV (reference sequence). Deletions cut 4 bases from V and 2 bases from J, with 8 bases between.

The chain joins TRBV21-1 to TRBJ2-1; the DNA was not used to check the table's D call, TRBD1. TRBV21-1 is classified as a pseudogene. CDR3 length equals 15 residues. This CDR3 reads CASSIRDRVVYEQFF. The CDR3, as DNA: TGTGCCAGCAGTATACGTGACAGGGTTGTGTATGAGCAGTTCTTC.